The clone carrying this T cell receptor beta chain was counted only a few times. Its antigen is unknown. V dropped 4 bases and J dropped 4 bases, with 5 bases sitting between them. Germline values: CDR1 ENHRY, CDR2 SYGVKD. The CDR3 loop spans 12 amino acids. The sample belongs to a study of T-cell memory formation after mild COVID-19. Study findings and constraints: Shrinking CD4+ clones resided mostly in CM and EM, and CD8+ ones in EMRA. Memory cells collected pre-infection included some clones that later responded, suggesting cross-reactive memory joined.

UMIs and sample barcodes were carried by the TCR alpha and TCR beta cDNA libraries that 5'RACE produced using constant-segment primers. TCRdb re-derived calls from the 5' RACE reads in MiXCR, one entry per CDR3 protein. Seen here are approximately 490,000 distinct CDR3 sequences, 20% observed once, and the top ten hold around 12%. The chain couples TRBV10-3 to TRBJ1-3; D uncertain. Sample: PBMCs or a T cell subset sorted from them (not recorded which). The sequence derives from an adult woman who had mild COVID-19 (a few samples of this study predate the infection). Cell type and time point are not known. CDR3 in amino acids: CAISVLGNTIYF. The CDR3 DNA follows: TGTGCCATCAGTGTCCTGGGAAACACCATATATTTT.